The 24 T cell receptor beta chains reported below all come from one sample, sequenced in a study of long-term antiretroviral therapy in people with HIV. Survey level was the resolution at which the v3.0 immunoSEQ assay ran. Measured with immunoSEQ multiplex PCR; TCRdb has only the in-frame clones, and not every one. Here the sample spans fewer than 45,000 clones, 70% to 90% being singletons. This specimen consisted of unsorted PBMCs, obtained approximately 2.9 years before starting antiretroviral therapy. Every receptor here comes from a woman in her twenties or thirties with HIV.

This clone appeared a few times. The chain links TRBV10-2 to TRBJ1-1; TRBD1 might be the D (6 bases). V lost 5 bases and J 6 bases, leaving 16 bases between the germline ends. There are 14 residues in the CDR3. Germline V lookup: CDR1 WSHSY, CDR2 SAAADI. Here the CDR3 DNA reads TGCGCCAGCAGTCCCCAGGGGCAATACTCTGAAGCTTTCTTT. This translates into CASSPQGQYSEAFF.

The chain uses TRBV18 and TRBJ1-4; TRBD1 might be the D (6 bases). The germline V and J ends were trimmed by 2 bases and 7 bases, with 20 bases remaining between them. CDR3 length: 17 residues. The germline gives CDR1 KGHSH, CDR2 LQKENI. The CDR3 bases are TGTGCCAGCTCACCATCCCCGGTAGGCCAGGGGTTTGAAAAACTGTTTTTT. It yields the protein CASSPSPVGQGFEKLFF.

This chain joins TRBV6-5 and TRBJ1-2; 8 bases map to TRBD1. The CDR3 is 12 residues long. Germline trimming cut 7 bases from V and 4 bases from J; bases unmatched to any gene: 2. CDR1 and CDR2 from the germline V gene are MNHEY and SVGAGI. CDR3 in DNA: TGTGCCAGCAATGGACAGGGCTATGGCTACACCTTC. Its translation: CASNGQGYGYTF.

In its sample, this clone was seen a few times. The V call is TRBV5-4, the J call TRBJ1-5, with D unclear. Germline CDR1 reads SGHNT; CDR2 reads YYREEE (reference sequence). CDR3 length equals 12 residues. Trimming shortened V by 2 bases and J by 3 bases, and 3 bases separated the two germline ends. The CDR3 DNA sequence: TGTGCCAGCAGCTTAGACAATCAGCCCCAGCATTTT. The encoded protein is CASSLDNQPQHF.

The genes are TRBV10-3 and TRBJ2-3; 7 nucleotides agree with TRBD1. CDR3 length: 14 amino acids. V lost 5 bases to trimming and J lost 0 bases; unmatched junction nucleotides: 2. Germline CDR1 reads ENHRY; CDR2 reads SYGVKD. The CDR3 loop is CAISPGQSTDTQYF. CDR3 sequence (DNA): TGTGCCATCAGTCCGGGACAGAGCACAGATACGCAGTATTTT.

The genes are TRBV2 and TRBJ2-7; D gene unclear. V was cut by 4 bases and J by 3 bases, with 16 bases left in between. Germline CDR1 reads SNHLY; CDR2 reads FYNNEI. This CDR3 comprises 15 residues. CDR3 loop: CASSGSFAGNYEQYV. CDR3 nucleotides: TGTGCCAGCAGTGGTTCGTTTGCCGGAAACTACGAGCAGTACGTC.

The rearrangement joins TRBV10-3 to TRBJ2-7, with D possibly being TRBD1 or TRBD2 (5 bases each). This CDR3 is built from 15 residues. The V gene lost 6 bases and the J gene lost 0 bases, with 15 bases spanning the gap. The germline gives CDR1 ENHRY, CDR2 SYGVKD. The CDR3 reads CAISDQGDTSYEQYF. CDR3 bases: TGTGCCATCAGCGATCAGGGAGATACCTCCTACGAGCAGTACTTC.

The chain employs TRBV27 and TRBJ1-5; TRBD1 might be the D (6 bases). V lost 10 bases to trimming and J lost 7 bases, with 17 bases between them. Germline-derived CDR1 and CDR2 are MNHEY and SMNVEV (reference sequence). The CDR3 has 13 residues. For the CDR3, the DNA is TGTGCCAAACTCAACAGGGAAGGACAGCCCCAGCATTTT. The encoded protein is CAKLNREGQPQHF.

This chain connects TRBV7-9 to TRBJ2-1; D gene ambiguous. The CDR3 totals 14 residues. Germline values: CDR1 SEHNR, CDR2 FQNEAQ (reference sequence). Trimming took off 5 bases at V and 8 bases at J, with 16 bases between the two ends. Written as DNA, the CDR3 is TGTGCCAGCAGCCCCGCGACCCGCGGCGATGAGCAGTTCTTC. This gives the protein CASSPATRGDEQFF.

The chain couples TRBV6-1 to TRBJ1-2, with D unclear. V was clipped by 1 base and J by 7 bases, with 16 bases between them. CDR1 and CDR2 (germline): MNHNS, SASEGT. This CDR3 has 15 amino acids. The CDR3 nucleotides read TGTGCCAGCAGTGAAGATTTGAATGGTAGGGCTGGCTACACCTTC. Translation: CASSEDLNGRAGYTF.

In its sample, this clone was seen a few times. The gene calls are TRBV11-2 and TRBJ1-5; TRBD1 is a possible D gene (6 bases). This CDR3 spans 15 amino acids. Germline V gene sequence: CDR1 SGHAT, CDR2 FQNNGV. V lost 3 bases and J lost 6, with 15 bases in between. The CDR3 sequence is CASSLGAGYSQPQHF. The CDR3 DNA follows: TGTGCCAGCAGCTTGGGGGCAGGGTATTCTCAGCCCCAGCATTTT.

The J gene is TRBJ1-2, the V gene TRBV5-6; D gene uncertain. Germline lookup yields CDR1 SGHDT and CDR2 YYEEEE. The CDR3 is made up of 13 amino acids. The ends were cut back, 1 base at V and 8 bases at J, with 12 bases in the middle. The CDR3 DNA reads as TGTGCCAGCAGCTTGCGGGCTTTGGAGGGCTACACCTTC. It is translated as CASSLRALEGYTF.

The chain combines TRBV27 with TRBJ1-1, with D tentatively TRBD1 (5 bases). The CDR3 extends over 15 amino acids. Per germline, CDR1 MNHEY and CDR2 SMNVEV (reference sequence). V dropped 10 bases and J dropped 0 bases, with 18 bases sitting between them. CDR3 DNA sequence: TGTGCCATCAAACCATGGGGGTTTATGAACACTGAAGCTTTCTTT. Translated, it gives CAIKPWGFMNTEAFF.

The chain joins TRBV10-2 to TRBJ2-2; 7 bases are a match to TRBD1. V shed 8 bases and J 0 bases; nucleotides not matched to a gene: 9. Germline assignment: CDR1 WSHSY and CDR2 SAAADI. This CDR3 spans 16 amino acids. For the CDR3, the DNA is TGCGCCAGCTTCCTTAGGACAGGATCGAACACCGGGGAGCTGTTTTTT. This codes for CASFLRTGSNTGELFF.

The rearrangement links TRBV29-1 to TRBJ1-2; D is unclear. Germline V gene lookup returns CDR1 SQVTM and CDR2 ANQGSEA. The V end was cut by 5 bases, the J end by 8 bases, with 9 bases between. CDR3 size: 10 residues. The CDR3: CSVFSFGYTF. CDR3 coding DNA: TGCAGCGTTTTCTCGTTCGGCTACACCTTC.

The count of this clone is one. The chain joins TRBV27 to TRBJ2-3; TRBD2 agrees at 10 bases. Germline loops: CDR1 MNHEY, CDR2 SMNVEV (reference sequence). V shed 6 bases and J 4 bases; nucleotides not matched to a gene: 7. This CDR3 is 15 amino acids long. The CDR3 DNA follows: TGTGCCAGCAGGAGCGGGGGGGCCAGGGCAGATACGCAGTATTTT. It codes for CASRSGGARADTQYF.

The V and J genes are TRBV5-1 and TRBJ1-2, with a possible D match to TRBD1 (5 bases). The ends were cut back, 2 bases at V and 2 bases at J, with 7 bases in the middle. The CDR3 is made up of 13 amino acids. The V gene's germline CDR1 is SGHRS and CDR2 YFSETQ. CDR3 nucleotide sequence: TGCGCCAGCAGCTTCGCAGGGAACTATGGCTACACCTTC. This encodes CASSFAGNYGYTF.

V gene TRBV7-8 combines with J gene TRBJ2-7; 10 nucleotides match TRBD2. Germline V gene data show CDR1 as SGHVS and CDR2 as FQNEAQ. J was trimmed by 8 bases and V by 6 bases; bases with no gene match: 13. This CDR3 has 15 amino acids. CDR3 protein: CASRGIAGGFRKQYV. CDR3 nucleotides: TGTGCCAGCAGGGGGATAGCGGGGGGTTTTCGCAAGCAGTACGTC.

J is TRBJ1-5 and V is TRBV30; 9 nucleotides align to TRBD1. Germline CDR1 reads GTSNPN; CDR2 reads SVGIG (reference sequence). The trim removed 1 base at V and 6 bases at J, leaving 7 bases unmatched. This CDR3 comprises 15 residues. The DNA for the CDR3 is TGTGCCTGGAGTGCGGACAGGGGATCATCTCAGCCCCAGCATTTT. Translating gives CAWSADRGSSQPQHF. Supplemented by reference TRBV30 and TRBJ1-5, the full variable domain reads SQTIHQWPATLVQPVGSPLSLECTVEGTSNPNLYWYRQAAGRGLQLLFYSVGIGQISSEVPQNLSASRPQDRQFILSSKKLLLSDSGFYLCAWSADRGSSQPQHFGDGTRLSIL.

V usage is TRBV6-4 and J usage is TRBJ2-3, with D possibly matching TRBD2 (6 bases). The length of the CDR3 is 16 residues. The germline gives CDR1 MRHNA, CDR2 SNTAGT. Trimming cost V 0 bases and J 3 bases, with 13 bases left between them. CDR3 nucleotides: TGTGCCAGCAGTGACTCGCCTAGCGCCATAACAGATACGCAGTATTTT. Its translation: CASSDSPSAITDTQYF.

This clone appeared once. The genes are TRBV28 and TRBJ2-3, with D possibly TRBD2 on 5 matching bases. Trimming took off 6 bases at V and 1 base at J, with 8 bases between the two ends. Germline V lookup: CDR1 MDHEN, CDR2 SYDVKM. This CDR3 comprises 13 residues. The CDR3 nucleotides read TGTGCCAGCAGGACCGGGGGCACAGATACGCAGTATTTT. This codes for CASRTGGTDTQYF.

The CDR3 region is CASSLDRQGIGLGPLHF. Here the CDR3 DNA reads TGCGCCAGCAGCTTGGATCGACAGGGGATCGGGTTAGGCCCCCTCCACTTT. This chain links TRBV5-1 with TRBJ1-6, with 8 bases identical to TRBD1. There are 17 residues in the CDR3. V lost 0 bases, J lost 13 bases, and 15 bases stayed unmatched. CDR1 is SGHRS and CDR2 is YFSETQ in the germline V gene.

The chain links TRBV6-4 to TRBJ1-5, with D possibly matching TRBD1 (5 bases). The CDR3 sequence is 14 residues long. Trimming stripped 4 bases from V and 7 bases from J, with 14 bases between. Germline-derived CDR1 and CDR2 are MRHNA and SNTAGT. The CDR3: CASSVTGGSQPQHF. In nucleotides, the CDR3 is TGTGCCAGCAGTGTTACAGGAGGGTCACAGCCCCAGCATTTT.

The V call is TRBV7-6, the J call TRBJ1-2; the D gene is possibly TRBD1 (5 bases). Germline values: CDR1 SGHVS, CDR2 FNYEAQ. V was pared by 5 bases and J by 4 bases, with 14 bases between. The CDR3 totals 14 residues. CDR3 DNA: TGTGCCAGCAGCCAATTTGACAGTTCCTATGGCTACACCTTC. Translated, it gives CASSQFDSSYGYTF.